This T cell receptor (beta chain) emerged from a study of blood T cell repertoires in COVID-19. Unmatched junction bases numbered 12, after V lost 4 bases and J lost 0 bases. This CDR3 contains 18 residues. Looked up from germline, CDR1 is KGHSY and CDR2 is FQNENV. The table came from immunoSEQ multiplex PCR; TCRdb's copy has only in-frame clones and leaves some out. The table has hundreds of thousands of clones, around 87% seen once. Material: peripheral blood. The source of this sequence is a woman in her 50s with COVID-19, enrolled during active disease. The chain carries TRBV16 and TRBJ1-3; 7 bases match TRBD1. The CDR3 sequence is CASSPPGAGGRSGNTIYF. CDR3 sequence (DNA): TGTGCCAGCAGCCCGCCCGGGGCAGGGGGTCGCTCTGGAAACACCATATATTTT.